The rows below give T cell receptor beta chains drawn from one sample of a study of OX40 agonist ivuxolimab in advanced cancers. TCRdb's table, derived via immunoSEQ multiplex PCR, lists solely in-frame clones and lacks some. The profile shows 60,000 to 65,000 clones, less than 95% of them singletons. The material sequenced was CD4+ or CD8+ T cells sorted from blood, taken in a trial of the OX40 agonist ivuxolimab. These receptor sequences come from an adult with an advanced solid tumor such as melanoma, head and neck, liver or kidney cancer. The CDR3 runs from the conserved cysteine through the conserved F or W. The order of the fields is V gene, J gene, CDR3 protein.

TRBV7-6	TRBJ2-7	CASSLQAGSPPGEQYF
TRBV21-1	TRBJ2-1	CASFKAPGLAGGPPFEQFF
TRBV7-9	TRBJ1-6	CASSQTASPLHF
TRBV28	TRBJ1-2	CASSQEGYTF
TRBV5-4	TRBJ1-1	CASSLDSRNTEAFF
TRBV11-2	TRBJ2-4	CASSFPGRQNIQYF
TRBV7-3	TRBJ2-5	CASSLWGAGTQYF
TRBV28	TRBJ2-7	CASIVTGTSYEQYF
TRBV11-2	TRBJ2-7	CASSLRPRQDYEQYF
TRBV5-1	TRBJ2-1	CASSFGGLSSYNEQFF
TRBV15	TRBJ2-1	CATSRDLRAGFNEQFF
TRBV12-5	TRBJ2-2	CASGLGGSGRATGELFF
TRBV5-1	TRBJ1-4	CASRSGTGGPNEKLFF
TRBV5-1	TRBJ2-2	CASSLLGRTGELFF
TRBV6-1	TRBJ2-5	CASSSGLETQYF
TRBV4-1	TRBJ1-1	CASSLQPNTEAFF
TRBV28	TRBJ2-7	CASSLREYEQYF
TRBV30	TRBJ2-1	CAWDPGTSGSGEQFF
TRBV9	TRBJ2-2	CASSILTSGRAGELFF
TRBV18	TRBJ1-5	CASSQGQGNQPQHF
TRBV5-1	TRBJ2-5	CASSRWLQETQYF
TRBV6-5	TRBJ1-4	CASRGQGWDEKLFF
TRBV7-7	TRBJ2-5	CASSLGGFGRVSQRETQYF
TRBV7-8	TRBJ2-2	CASSLDTGELFF
TRBV19	TRBJ1-5	CASSIQRGNQPQHF
TRBV29-1	TRBJ2-7	CSAGEGAYEQYF
TRBV5-1	TRBJ2-7	CASSLGGFAYEQYF
TRBV30	TRBJ1-3	CAWKGREAGNTIYF
TRBV5-6	TRBJ2-1	CASSLEATYNEQFF
TRBV27	TRBJ2-1	CASSYTRAGLGRRREQFF
TRBV5-4	TRBJ1-2	CASSLDYGYTF
TRBV4-1	TRBJ2-5	CASSQDQWRESETQYF